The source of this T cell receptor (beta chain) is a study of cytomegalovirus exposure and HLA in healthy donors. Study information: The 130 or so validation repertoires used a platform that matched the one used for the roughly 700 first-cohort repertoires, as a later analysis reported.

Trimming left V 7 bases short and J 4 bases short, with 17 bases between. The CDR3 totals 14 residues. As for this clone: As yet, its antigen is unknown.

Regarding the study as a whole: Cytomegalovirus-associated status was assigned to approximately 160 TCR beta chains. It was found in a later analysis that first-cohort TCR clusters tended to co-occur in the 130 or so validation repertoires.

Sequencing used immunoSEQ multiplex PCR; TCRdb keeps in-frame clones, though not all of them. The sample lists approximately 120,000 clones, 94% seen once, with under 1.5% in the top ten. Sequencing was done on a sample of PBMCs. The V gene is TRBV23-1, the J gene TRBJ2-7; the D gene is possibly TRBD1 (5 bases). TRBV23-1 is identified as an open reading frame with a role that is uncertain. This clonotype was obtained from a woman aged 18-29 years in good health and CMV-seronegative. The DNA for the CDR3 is TGCGCCAGCACCTACGGACAAAGCCGTTACGAGCAGTACTTC. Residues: CASTYGQSRYEQYF.